A single sample gave rise to the 29 T cell receptor beta chains below, sequenced in a study of identical twins. TCRdb called the 5' RACE reads again in MiXCR, with one record for every CDR3 protein. The sample lists roughly 540,000 distinct CDR3 sequences; about 20% were seen once. The sample was also reused in another study, on T cells expressing NK-cell markers.

The material sequenced was CD4+ T cells sorted from blood. These receptor sequences come from a woman aged 18-29 years in good health.

CDR3 in amino acids: CASSPRQGRRPQHF. As DNA, the CDR3 is TGTGCCAGCAGCCCCCGACAGGGCCGCCGGCCCCAGCATTTT. The rearrangement links TRBV9 to TRBJ1-5, with 7 bases fitting TRBD1. V lost 4 bases to trimming and J lost 9 bases; unmatched junction nucleotides: 10. Germline V gene sequence: CDR1 SGDLS, CDR2 YYNGEE. CDR3 length: 14 amino acids.

The chain links TRBV20-1 to TRBJ2-2; D may be TRBD1 (6 bases). V gave up 2 bases and J gave up 3 bases, with 13 bases separating them. This CDR3 has 15 residues. The germline V gene encodes CDR1 DFQATT and CDR2 SNEGSKA (reference sequence). CDR3 nucleotide sequence: TGCAGTGCTAGAAGGGGGATGACGGACACCGGGGAGCTGTTTTTT. This encodes CSARRGMTDTGELFF.

J is TRBJ1-2 and V is TRBV20-1; no reliable D call. Germline assignment: CDR1 DFQATT and CDR2 SNEGSKA (reference sequence). The CDR3 is made up of 12 amino acids. CDR3 protein: CSPGTQDYGYTF. The CDR3 nucleotides read TGCAGCCCGGGAACTCAGGACTATGGCTACACCTTC.

The chain combines TRBV7-9 with TRBJ1-1; D remains ambiguous. The V and J ends lost 3 bases and 1 base respectively, with 6 bases between them. The CDR3 is 13 residues long. CDR1 and CDR2 (germline): SEHNR, FQNEAQ (reference sequence). CDR3 DNA sequence: TGTGCCAGCAGCTTCCCAGCGAACACTGAAGCTTTCTTT. Translated: CASSFPANTEAFF.

This clonotype was observed a few times. The chain employs TRBV20-1 and TRBJ2-1; a possible D gene is TRBD2 (6 bases). V was pared by 0 bases and J by 8 bases, with 14 bases between. The germline CDR1 and CDR2 sequences are DFQATT and SNEGSKA (reference sequence). The CDR3 extends over 14 amino acids. CDR3 region: CSARDQVAVYEQFF. The CDR3 DNA sequence: TGCAGTGCTAGAGATCAGGTAGCGGTCTATGAGCAGTTCTTC.

Only a few counts were recorded for this clonotype. The rearrangement uses TRBV6-1 and TRBJ2-7; no clear D. The CDR3 consists of 13 residues. The germline gives CDR1 MNHNS, CDR2 SASEGT. Here the CDR3 DNA reads TGTCCCCAGCACCCCGCTACCCACTACGAGCAGTACTTC. This codes for CPQHPATHYEQYF.

The sample holds a few counts of this clonotype. The chain links TRBV27 to TRBJ2-5; D is possibly TRBD1 (5 bases). V was pared by 9 bases and J by 1 base, with 24 bases between. Germline CDR1 is MNHEY and CDR2 is SMNVEV (reference sequence). The CDR3 is made up of 17 amino acids. CDR3 sequence reads: CARSGFNTNHPQETQYF. The CDR3 DNA reads as TGTGCCAGATCAGGGTTTAACACGAATCACCCCCAAGAGACCCAGTACTTC.

This clonotype came up a few times. The chain couples TRBV7-8 to TRBJ2-7, with TRBD2 matching over 11 bases. The V gene end was trimmed by 6 bases and the J gene end by 3 bases; junction bases not matched to a gene: 10. Per the germline V gene, CDR1 is SGHVS and CDR2 is FQNEAQ. The CDR3 has 16 residues. Written as DNA, the CDR3 is TGTGCCAGCAGTAGCGAGGAGACTAGCGGGATCTACGAGCAGTACTTC. This codes for CASSSEETSGIYEQYF.

This clonotype was seen more than once but under ten times. The chain is built from TRBV20-1 and TRBJ2-1; D is perhaps TRBD1 (5 bases). The CDR3 spans 14 residues. Germline V lookup: CDR1 DFQATT, CDR2 SNEGSKA (reference sequence). The V end was cut by 3 bases, the J end by 8 bases, with 17 bases between. The CDR3 nucleotides read TGCAGTGCTAGTCAGGGTAGGAGTTTCGATGAGCAGTTCTTC. Translated: CSASQGRSFDEQFF.

The table lists this clonotype with many counts. CDR3 DNA: TGCAGTGCTAGCTCCGGGAGGGCCGGCAATGAGCAGTTCTTC. Translated: CSASSGRAGNEQFF. The chain links TRBV20-1 to TRBJ2-1; 8 bases align to TRBD2. The ends lost 3 bases at V and 6 bases at J; junction bases unmatched: 7. Looked up from germline, CDR1 is DFQATT and CDR2 is SNEGSKA (reference sequence). This CDR3 has 14 amino acids.

This clonotype was seen more than once but under ten times. The rearrangement uses TRBV10-3 and TRBJ1-2; D is ambiguous. This CDR3 has 12 residues. Germline assignment: CDR1 ENHRY and CDR2 SYGVKD. The V and J ends lost 1 base and 6 bases respectively, with 6 bases between them. The CDR3 sequence is CAISEFKDGYTF. The DNA for the CDR3 is TGTGCCATCAGTGAGTTTAAAGATGGCTACACCTTC.

Comment on this clonotype: One end of the junction fails to match germline, which may point to a read error. J is TRBJ2-7 and V is TRBV12-3 or TRBV12-4; D possibly corresponds to TRBD1 (6 bases). This CDR3 is 12 amino acids long. The CDR3 protein is CASSALLGTTLF. As DNA, the CDR3 is TGTGCCAGCAGTGCCCTCCTCGGGACAACTCTTTTC.

The chain employs TRBV5-4 and TRBJ2-4; D gene unclear. V lost 4 bases and J lost 4, with 9 bases in between. This CDR3 is 13 amino acids long. CDR1 is SGHNT, CDR2 YYREEE, per germline (reference sequence). The CDR3, as DNA: TGTGCCAGCAGCCCTCCGAGTAAAAACATTCAGTACTTC. Protein: CASSPPSKNIQYF.

V is TRBV7-9 and J is TRBJ2-3; 8 nucleotides align to TRBD1. Germline CDR1 is SEHNR and CDR2 is FQNEAQ (reference sequence). Germline trimming cut 4 bases from V and 8 bases from J; bases unmatched to any gene: 8. The CDR3 runs 14 residues. As DNA, the CDR3 is TGTGCCAGCAGCTATTCCTCCGGACAGGGTACGCAGTATTTT. Translated: CASSYSSGQGTQYF. The complete variable domain, with remaining parts taken from reference TRBV7-9 and TRBJ2-3, reads DTGVSQNPRHKITKRGQNVTFRCDPISEHNRLYWYRQTLGQGPEFLTYFQNEAQLEKSRLLSDRFSAERPKGSFSTLEIQRTEQGDSAMYLCASSYSSGQGTQYFGPGTRLTVL.

The rearrangement links TRBV10-3 to TRBJ2-3; D perhaps matches TRBD2 (6 bases). Trimming shortened V by 6 bases and J by 0 bases, and 10 bases separated the two germline ends. Germline V gene lookup returns CDR1 ENHRY and CDR2 SYGVKD. The CDR3 sequence is 14 residues long. CDR3 coding DNA: TGTGCCATCAGGGGGAGCGGGAGCACAGATACGCAGTATTTT. Translating gives CAIRGSGSTDTQYF.

There are a few counts of this clonotype. The V gene is TRBV10-3, the J gene TRBJ2-1; tentative D call: TRBD2 (6 bases). Germline CDR1 reads ENHRY; CDR2 reads SYGVKD. V was pared by 3 bases and J by 7 bases, with 16 bases between. CDR3 length: 15 amino acids. CDR3 DNA: TGTGCCATCAGTGATCTAACCGGGACTGTAAATGAGCAGTTCTTC. Residues: CAISDLTGTVNEQFF.

This clonotype turned up a few times. This chain links TRBV5-1 with TRBJ2-1; D remains unclear. Per germline, CDR1 SGHRS and CDR2 YFSETQ. V lost 0 bases and J lost 5, with 3 bases in between. The CDR3 length is 12 residues. The CDR3 loop is CASSLEDNEQFF. The CDR3 bases are TGCGCCAGCAGCTTGGAGGACAATGAGCAGTTCTTC.

This chain links TRBV5-1 with TRBJ2-7, with D perhaps matching TRBD2 (6 bases). V was cut by 7 bases and J by 7 bases, with 18 bases left in between. The CDR3 consists of 13 residues. Germline CDR1 is SGHRS and CDR2 is YFSETQ. The CDR3 loop is CASGISWGVEQYF. Here the CDR3 DNA reads TGCGCCAGCGGGATCTCGTGGGGGGTGGAGCAGTACTTC. The entire variable domain, with the rest obtained from reference TRBV5-1 and TRBJ2-7, is as follows: KAGVTQTPRYLIKTRGQQVTLSCSPISGHRSVSWYQQTPGQGLQFLFEYFSETQRNKGNFPGRFSGRQFSNSRSEMNVSTLELGDSALYLCASGISWGVEQYFGPGTRLTVT.

The V call is TRBV5-1, the J call TRBJ1-1, with D perhaps TRBD1 (5 bases). V gave up 4 bases and J gave up 1 base, with 14 bases separating them. Germline assignment: CDR1 SGHRS and CDR2 YFSETQ. This CDR3 is built from 15 residues. The CDR3 here is CASSPLGTGNTEAFF. For the CDR3, the DNA is TGCGCCAGCAGCCCACTTGGGACGGGGAACACTGAAGCTTTCTTT.

This chain connects TRBV29-1 to TRBJ1-1, with D possibly TRBD1 on 5 matching bases. V was cut by 5 bases and J by 7 bases, with 14 bases left in between. The germline V gene encodes CDR1 SQVTM and CDR2 ANQGSEA. The CDR3 consists of 12 residues. This CDR3 reads CSVSDGTHEAFF. The CDR3 region has the DNA TGCAGCGTTTCCGACGGGACCCATGAAGCTTTCTTT.

The J gene is TRBJ1-2, the V gene TRBV10-3, with 11 bases that match TRBD1. The CDR3 is 16 amino acids. Germline loops: CDR1 ENHRY, CDR2 SYGVKD. V lost 6 bases and J lost 8; bases outside the gene matches: 14. The CDR3 spells CAIRTGQGGGGTGYTF. As DNA, the CDR3 is TGTGCCATCAGGACGGGACAGGGGGGAGGTGGAACAGGCTACACCTTC.

This chain joins TRBV7-2 and TRBJ2-7, with 7 positions matching TRBD2. Trimming took 5 bases from V and 1 from J; bases not matched to a gene: 5. CDR3 length equals 14 residues. CDR1 is SGHTA and CDR2 is FQGNSA in the germline V gene. DNA for the CDR3: TGTGCCAGCAGCAAGGGACTATCGTCCTACGAGCAGTACTTC. Its protein is CASSKGLSSYEQYF.

This clonotype occurred a few times. The DNA for the CDR3 is TGTGCCAGCAGGGGTCATTCAGGGGACTATGGCTACACCTTC. Translating it yields CASRGHSGDYGYTF. The chain uses TRBV5-6 and TRBJ1-2, with D maybe TRBD1 (6 bases). This CDR3 has 14 amino acids. Trimming took 5 bases from V and 3 from J, leaving 14 bases between them. Germline V lookup: CDR1 SGHDT, CDR2 YYEEEE.

V is TRBV30 and J is TRBJ2-3; no reliable D call. Germline loops: CDR1 GTSNPN, CDR2 SVGIG (reference sequence). Between the trimmed V and J ends, which lost 0 bases and 2 bases, there was a span of 9 bases. The CDR3 spans 14 residues. The CDR3 here is CAWSVGWNTDTQYF. The CDR3 DNA is TGTGCCTGGAGTGTGGGATGGAACACAGATACGCAGTATTTT.

In its sample, this clonotype was seen a few times. CDR3 sequence: CSADRGHDEQYF. The CDR3 coding sequence is TGCAGCGCGGACAGGGGGCACGACGAGCAGTACTTC. The chain joins TRBV29-1 to TRBJ2-7, with 11 bases aligning to TRBD1. This CDR3 is built from 12 residues. The V segment lost 7 bases and the J segment 5 bases; nucleotides outside the gene matches: 4. Germline assignment: CDR1 SQVTM and CDR2 ANQGSEA.

The V gene is TRBV12-3 or TRBV12-4, the J gene TRBJ2-1; D unresolved. CDR3 length: 13 amino acids. V gave up 7 bases and J gave up 4 bases, with 11 bases separating them. CDR3 region: CASKESPYNEQFF. CDR3 sequence (DNA): TGTGCCAGCAAAGAATCCCCATACAATGAGCAGTTCTTC.

The rearrangement uses TRBV6-2 or TRBV6-3 and TRBJ2-5, with D possibly being TRBD1 (5 bases). The germline gives CDR1 MNHEY, CDR2 SVGEGT. V was pared by 10 bases and J by 1 base, with 16 bases between. The CDR3 consists of 14 residues. The CDR3 DNA follows: TGTGCCACCGGTAGGAGACAGATCCAAGAGACCCAGTACTTC. Protein: CATGRRQIQETQYF.

The chain carries TRBV20-1 and TRBJ1-1; 11 bases agree with TRBD1. V trimming: 6 bases; J trimming: 7 bases; junction bases outside the gene matches: 4. From germline, CDR1 is DFQATT and CDR2 SNEGSKA (reference sequence). The CDR3 extends over 12 amino acids. This CDR3 is CSATGTGGEAFF. The CDR3 region has the DNA TGCAGTGCAACCGGGACAGGGGGTGAAGCTTTCTTT.

This clonotype appeared a few times. V is TRBV20-1 and J is TRBJ2-5; D uncertain. The CDR3 is 14 amino acids. CDR1 DFQATT and CDR2 SNEGSKA come from the germline V gene (reference sequence). V was trimmed by 0 bases and J by 5 bases, leaving 13 bases between them. DNA for the CDR3: TGCAGTGCTAGAGATCTAGGGCGTGAGGAGACCCAGTACTTC. The encoded protein is CSARDLGREETQYF.